This T cell receptor beta chain was identified during a study of blood T cell repertoires in COVID-19. Study-wide context: T cells, B-cell-depleted T cells, or PBMCs provided the cDNA or gDNA that served as material.

This CDR3 comprises 13 residues. V lost 4 bases, J lost 12 bases, and 17 bases lay in between. Germline V gene sequence: CDR1 SGHRS, CDR2 YFSETQ. The repertoire was sequenced with immunoSEQ multiplex PCR; TCRdb's copy has only in-frame clones and lacks some. The profile shows 200,000 to 250,000 clones, around 84% of them singletons. The chain employs TRBV5-1 and TRBJ2-1, with TRBD2 as a possible D gene (5 bases). The sequence derives from a middle-aged woman who had recovered from COVID-19. Source material: PBMCs or T cells enriched from blood (not recorded which). CDR3 in DNA: TGCGCCAGCAGCCCCGAGGGTGGTTGGGGGCAGTTCTTC. This encodes CASSPEGGWGQFF.